Reported below is one TCR beta chain. Its antigen is not known. Tregs were sorted as CD4+CD25+CD127-/low cells. Full-length variable regions came from constant-region reverse primers plus semi-nested Nested Universal Primer A PCR. MiXCR, applied by TCRdb to the 5' RACE reads, yields one record per CDR3 protein. Of approximately 9,800 distinct CDR3 sequences in the sample, 14% were seen once. With 4 bases removed from V and 7 bases from J, the gap between germline ends came to 12 bases. The length of the CDR3 is 13 residues. Germline CDR1 SGHRS, CDR2 YFSETQ. Study-wide results and caveats: The larger-cohort validation was restricted to a single TCR beta V-J rearrangement rather than whole repertoires. In terms of TCR gene usage, tumor memory CD4+ T cells clustered together with blood and lymph node memory CD4+ cells, as well as with lymph node naive CD4+ cells. Tumor Tregs overlapped most with tumor, then blood, naive CD4+ cells.

The sequence was obtained from a female donor with breast cancer. The chain joins TRBV5-1 to TRBJ2-1; D is uncertain. Material for sequencing was Tregs sorted from blood. CDR3 coding DNA: TGCGCCAGCAGCCCATGGGGTGGTAATGAGCAGTTCTTC. Its translation: CASSPWGGNEQFF.